These T cell receptor beta chains were read from a single sample in a study of Ad26.COV2.S vaccination and SARS-CoV-2 variants. Profiling relied on immunoSEQ multiplex PCR, and the TCRdb table lists in-frame clones only, not all of them. The sample yields a few hundred thousand clones, 83% seen once. The sample in question was peripheral blood, obtained in a trial of Ad26.COV2.S vaccine versus placebo. The receptor set was obtained from a person between 18 and 59 years old who received the Ad26.COV2.S COVID-19 vaccine or a placebo. The CDR3 runs from the conserved cysteine through the conserved F or W. The D gene is left open where the match is weak. Where a row states a size, it is once, few, many or the class of an expanded clone; other rows omit it.

j_gene	d_gene	abundance	len	v_gene	CDR3aa	CDR3nt
TRBJ1-1	.	many	13	TRBV30	CAWSVLKNTEAFF	TGTGCCTGGAGTGTACTCAAGAACACTGAAGCTTTCTTT
TRBJ2-2	TRBD2	.	16	TRBV5-6	CASSLLAGSGTGELFF	TGTGCCAGCAGCTTGTTAGCGGGGTCTGGTACCGGGGAGCTGTTTTTT
TRBJ2-5	TRBD2	.	16	TRBV6-2/TRBV6-3	CASSPPGSGGVGTQYF	TGTGCCAGCAGTCCCCCGGGTAGCGGGGGGGTTGGGACCCAGTACTTC
TRBJ1-1	.	.	17	TRBV6-7	CALTKVAGGARNTEAFF	TGTGCCCTAACTAAAGTCGCGGGGGGGGCGCGGAACACTGAAGCTTTCTTT
TRBJ1-1	.	.	13	TRBV9	CATSRGGNTEAFF	TGTGCCACTTCCCGAGGGGGTAACACTGAAGCTTTCTTT
TRBJ1-5	.	few	12	TRBV2	CASTEGSQPQHF	TGTGCCAGCACCGAGGGAAGTCAGCCCCAGCATTTT
TRBJ2-7	TRBD1	.	15	TRBV6-5	CASRDPGTGNDEQYF	TGTGCCAGCAGGGACCCCGGGACAGGGAACGACGAGCAGTACTTC
TRBJ2-1	.	.	15	TRBV28	CASSLSQGGIDEQFF	TGTGCCAGCAGTTTATCCCAGGGTGGTATTGATGAGCAGTTCTTC
TRBJ1-1	.	.	14	TRBV3-1/TRBV3-2	CASRQDRTNTEAFF	TGTGCCAGCAGACAGGATAGAACGAACACTGAAGCTTTCTTT
TRBJ2-3	.	.	13	TRBV11-2	CASSLAGVDTQYF	TGTGCCAGCAGCTTAGCAGGGGTAGATACGCAGTATTTT
TRBJ2-5	TRBD2	.	16	TRBV11-2	CASSLGSSGGQETQYF	TGTGCCAGCAGCTTAGGATCTAGCGGAGGACAAGAGACCCAGTACTTC
TRBJ1-2	.	.	13	TRBV6-5	CASTLQGSGGYTF	TGTGCCAGCACCCTACAGGGAAGCGGTGGCTACACCTTC
TRBJ2-4	TRBD2	.	20	TRBV6-1	CASSEFASGGITLAKNIQYF	TGTGCCAGCAGTGAATTCGCTAGCGGGGGGATCACTCTAGCCAAAAACATTCAGTACTTC
TRBJ2-6	TRBD2	.	16	TRBV4-3	CASSQIAGTGANVLTF	TGCGCCAGCAGCCAAATAGCGGGGACCGGGGCCAACGTCCTGACTTTC
TRBJ2-2	TRBD1	many	14	TRBV5-1	CASTEGADTGELFF	TGCGCCAGCACTGAGGGGGCGGACACCGGGGAGCTGTTTTTT
TRBJ1-2	.	.	12	TRBV12-3/TRBV12-4	CASSLEGYGYTF	TGTGCCAGCAGTTTGGAAGGATATGGCTACACCTTC
TRBJ2-2	TRBD1	.	14	TRBV11-2	CASSLTGFVGELFF	TGTGCCAGCAGCTTGACAGGGTTCGTCGGGGAGCTGTTTTTT
TRBJ1-1	TRBD1	.	14	TRBV3-1/TRBV3-2	CASSHTGGRAEAFF	TGTGCCAGCAGCCACACAGGGGGCCGGGCTGAAGCTTTCTTT
TRBJ2-1	.	.	13	TRBV6-6	CASSLNSGNEQFF	TGTGCCAGCAGTCTTAATAGCGGAAATGAGCAGTTCTTC
TRBJ1-1	TRBD1	.	15	TRBV6-5	CASRRTGGLNTEAFF	TGTGCCAGCAGGCGGACAGGGGGCCTGAACACTGAAGCTTTCTTT
TRBJ2-3	TRBD2	.	14	TRBV6-4	CASSDTRLADTQYF	TGTGCCAGCAGTGACACCCGACTAGCGGATACGCAGTATTTT
TRBJ2-3	TRBD1	once	15	TRBV10-3	CAISDQGAFTDTQYF	TGTGCCATCAGTGACCAGGGGGCTTTCACAGATACGCAGTATTTT
TRBJ2-7	.	.	14	TRBV10-3	CAISEMGKGHEQYF	TGTGCCATCAGTGAAATGGGGAAAGGCCACGAGCAGTACTTC
TRBJ2-1	TRBD1	.	16	TRBV4-1	CASSRTRDRGLNEQFF	TGCGCCAGCAGCCGCACTAGGGACAGGGGGCTTAATGAGCAGTTCTTC
TRBJ1-1	TRBD1	.	13	TRBV29-1	CSAFGTGGTEAFF	TGCAGCGCCTTTGGGACAGGGGGCACTGAAGCTTTCTTT
TRBJ1-2	.	.	14	TRBV25-1	CASRGDMGIYGYTF	TGTGCCAGCAGAGGGGACATGGGGATTTATGGCTACACCTTC
TRBJ1-1	.	.	13	TRBV19	CASSPSGRTEAFF	TGTGCCAGTAGCCCCTCAGGGCGGACTGAAGCTTTCTTT
TRBJ1-4	.	.	13	TRBV11-2	CASSPTGREKLFF	TGTGCCAGCAGCCCTACAGGGAGGGAAAAACTGTTTTTT
TRBJ2-4	.	.	14	TRBV28	CASSVPGQKNIQYF	TGTGCCAGCAGTGTTCCGGGGCAGAAAAACATTCAGTACTTC
TRBJ2-5	TRBD2	.	15	TRBV18	CASSPPSGRGETQYF	TGTGCCAGCTCACCACCGAGCGGGAGGGGAGAGACCCAGTACTTC
TRBJ1-2	TRBD1	.	13	TRBV29-1	CSVVTGVFYGYTF	TGCAGCGTGGTGACAGGGGTCTTCTATGGCTACACCTTC
TRBJ2-6	.	.	14	TRBV5-1	CASRGSTGANVLTF	TGCGCCAGCAGGGGGAGTACTGGGGCCAACGTCCTGACTTTC
TRBJ2-5	.	.	14	TRBV5-1	CASSSEGAQETQYF	TGCGCCAGCAGCTCCGAGGGCGCCCAAGAGACCCAGTACTTC
TRBJ1-1	.	.	14	TRBV6-5	CASSYEAGYTEAFF	TGTGCCAGCAGTTACGAAGCCGGTTACACTGAAGCTTTCTTT
TRBJ2-3	TRBD2	.	16	TRBV11-2	CASSLNGRALTDTQYF	TGTGCCAGCAGCTTAAACGGGAGGGCCTTGACAGATACGCAGTATTTT
TRBJ2-1	TRBD2	.	15	TRBV24-1	CATSDPGLADREQFF	TGTGCCACCAGTGATCCGGGACTAGCGGACCGGGAGCAGTTCTTC
TRBJ2-7	.	.	14	TRBV5-1	CASSEAFRGDEQYF	TGCGCCAGCAGCGAAGCCTTCAGGGGGGACGAGCAGTACTTC
TRBJ2-5	TRBD2	.	15	TRBV7-9	CASSLGLAGRETQYF	TGTGCCAGCAGCTTAGGACTAGCGGGGCGAGAGACCCAGTACTTC
TRBJ2-7	TRBD2	.	15	TRBV5-6	CASSVIAGGGHEQYF	TGTGCCAGCAGCGTAATAGCGGGAGGGGGCCACGAGCAGTACTTC
TRBJ1-2	.	.	15	TRBV5-1	CASSLMGEGGYGYTF	TGCGCCAGCAGCTTAATGGGCGAAGGGGGCTATGGCTACACCTTC
TRBJ2-1	.	.	14	TRBV11-2	CASSPRTVYNEQFF	TGTGCCAGCAGCCCGAGGACAGTTTACAATGAGCAGTTCTTC
TRBJ1-2	.	.	13	TRBV11-2	CASSSGTNYGYTF	TGTGCCAGCAGCTCCGGGACTAACTATGGCTACACCTTC
TRBJ2-3	TRBD2	.	13	TRBV7-2	CASSLFGGDTQYF	TGTGCCAGCAGCTTATTCGGGGGGGATACGCAGTATTTT
TRBJ1-1	.	.	16	TRBV7-2	CASSPEARALNTEAFF	TGTGCCAGCAGCCCAGAGGCGCGGGCCCTCAACACTGAAGCTTTCTTT
TRBJ1-1	.	.	14	TRBV2	CASKNGHGNTEAFF	TGTGCCAGCAAAAACGGACACGGAAACACTGAAGCTTTCTTT
TRBJ2-7	.	.	13	TRBV12-3/TRBV12-4	CASSLGGLREQYF	TGTGCCAGCAGTTTAGGGGGGCTAAGGGAGCAGTACTTC
TRBJ1-2	.	.	13	TRBV7-9	CASSLPQNYGYTF	TGTGCCAGCAGCTTACCACAGAACTATGGCTACACCTTC
TRBJ1-2	.	once	14	TRBV18	CASSPAGSRYGYTF	TGTGCCAGCTCACCGGCAGGGAGTCGCTATGGCTACACCTTC
TRBJ1-3	TRBD1	.	18	TRBV6-6	CASGPQPGQYYSGNTIYF	TGTGCCAGCGGTCCTCAGCCGGGACAGTATTACTCTGGAAACACCATATATTTT
TRBJ2-7	.	.	13	TRBV11-2	CASGRGGLYEQYF	TGTGCCAGCGGGAGGGGGGGGCTCTACGAGCAGTACTTC
TRBJ2-1	.	.	17	TRBV28	CASSLRWARASYNEQFF	TGTGCCAGCAGCCTCCGATGGGCGCGGGCCTCCTACAATGAGCAGTTCTTC
TRBJ1-2	TRBD1	.	15	TRBV6-5	CASTPRQGRNYGYTF	TGTGCCAGCACCCCCAGACAGGGGAGGAACTATGGCTACACCTTC
TRBJ1-2	.	.	12	TRBV11-2	CASSSENYGYTF	TGTGCCAGCAGCTCAGAGAACTATGGCTACACCTTC
TRBJ2-3	.	.	13	TRBV11-3	CASQPTGTDTQYF	TGTGCCAGTCAACCAACTGGCACAGATACGCAGTATTTT
TRBJ1-2	.	.	15	TRBV6-6	CASRDLNSEGYGYTF	TGTGCCAGCAGGGACCTCAACAGTGAGGGCTATGGCTACACCTTC